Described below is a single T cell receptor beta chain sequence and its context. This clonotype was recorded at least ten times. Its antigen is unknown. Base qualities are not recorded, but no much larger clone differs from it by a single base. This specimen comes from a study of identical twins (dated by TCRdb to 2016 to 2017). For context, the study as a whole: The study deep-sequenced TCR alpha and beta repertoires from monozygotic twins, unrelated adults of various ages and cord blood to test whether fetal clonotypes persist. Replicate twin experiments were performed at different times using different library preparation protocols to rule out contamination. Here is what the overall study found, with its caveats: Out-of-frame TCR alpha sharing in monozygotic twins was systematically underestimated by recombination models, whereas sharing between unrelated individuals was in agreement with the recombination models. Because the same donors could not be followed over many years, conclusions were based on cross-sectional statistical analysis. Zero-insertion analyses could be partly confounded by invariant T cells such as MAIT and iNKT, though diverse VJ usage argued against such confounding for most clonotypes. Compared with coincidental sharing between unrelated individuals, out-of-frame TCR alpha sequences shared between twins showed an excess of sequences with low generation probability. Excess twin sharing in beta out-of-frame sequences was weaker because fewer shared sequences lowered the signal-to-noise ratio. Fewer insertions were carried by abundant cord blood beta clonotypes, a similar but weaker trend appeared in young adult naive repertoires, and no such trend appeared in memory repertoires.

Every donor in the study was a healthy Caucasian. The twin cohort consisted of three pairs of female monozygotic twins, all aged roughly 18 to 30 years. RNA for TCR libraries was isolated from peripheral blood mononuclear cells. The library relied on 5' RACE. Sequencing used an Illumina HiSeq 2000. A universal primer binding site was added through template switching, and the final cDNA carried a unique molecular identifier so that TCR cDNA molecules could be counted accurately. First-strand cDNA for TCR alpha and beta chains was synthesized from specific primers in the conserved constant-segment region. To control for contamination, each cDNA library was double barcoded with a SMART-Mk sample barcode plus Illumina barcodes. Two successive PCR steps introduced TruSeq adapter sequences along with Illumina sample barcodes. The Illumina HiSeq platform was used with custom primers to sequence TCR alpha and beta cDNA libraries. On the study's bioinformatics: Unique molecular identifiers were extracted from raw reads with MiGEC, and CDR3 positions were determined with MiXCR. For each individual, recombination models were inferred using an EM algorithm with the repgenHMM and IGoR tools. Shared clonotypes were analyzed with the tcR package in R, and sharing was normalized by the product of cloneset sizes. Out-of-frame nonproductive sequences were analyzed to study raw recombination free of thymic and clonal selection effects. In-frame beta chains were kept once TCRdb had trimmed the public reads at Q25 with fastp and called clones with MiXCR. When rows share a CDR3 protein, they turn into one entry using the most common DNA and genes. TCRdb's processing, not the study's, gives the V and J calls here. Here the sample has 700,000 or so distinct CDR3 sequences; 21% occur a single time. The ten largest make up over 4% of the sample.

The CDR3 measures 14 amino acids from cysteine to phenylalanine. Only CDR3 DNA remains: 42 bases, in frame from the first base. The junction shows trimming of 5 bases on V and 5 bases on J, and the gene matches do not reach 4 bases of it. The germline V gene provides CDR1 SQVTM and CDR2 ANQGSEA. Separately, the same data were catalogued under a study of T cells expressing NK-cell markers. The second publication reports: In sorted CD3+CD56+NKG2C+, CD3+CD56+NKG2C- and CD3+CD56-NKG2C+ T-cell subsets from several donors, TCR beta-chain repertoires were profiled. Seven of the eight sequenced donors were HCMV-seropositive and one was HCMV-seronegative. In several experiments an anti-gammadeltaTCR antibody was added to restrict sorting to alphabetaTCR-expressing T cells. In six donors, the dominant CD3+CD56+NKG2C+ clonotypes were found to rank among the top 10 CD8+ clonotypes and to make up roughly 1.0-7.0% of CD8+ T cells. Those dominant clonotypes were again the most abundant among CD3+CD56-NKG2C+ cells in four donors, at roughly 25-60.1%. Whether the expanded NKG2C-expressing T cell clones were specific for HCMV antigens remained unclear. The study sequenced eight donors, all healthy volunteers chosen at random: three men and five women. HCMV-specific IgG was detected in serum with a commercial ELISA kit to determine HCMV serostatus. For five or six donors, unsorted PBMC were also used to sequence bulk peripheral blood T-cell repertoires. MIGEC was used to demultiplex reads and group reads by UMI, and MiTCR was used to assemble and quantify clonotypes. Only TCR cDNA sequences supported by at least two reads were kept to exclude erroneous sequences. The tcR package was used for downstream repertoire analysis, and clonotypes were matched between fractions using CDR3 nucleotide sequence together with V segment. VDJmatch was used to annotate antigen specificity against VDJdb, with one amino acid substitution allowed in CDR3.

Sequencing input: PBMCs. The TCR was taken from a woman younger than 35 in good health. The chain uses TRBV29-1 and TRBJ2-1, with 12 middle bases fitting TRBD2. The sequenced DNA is TGCAGCGTTCCCCTAGCGGGGGGGGACAATGAGCAGTTCTTC. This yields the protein CSVPLAGGDNEQFF.